This T cell receptor (beta chain) originates from a study of graft-versus-host responses after intestinal transplantation (dated by TCRdb to about 2021). About the full investigation: The transplants that recipients got were multivisceral, liver-intestinal, or isolated intestinal. Rather than going through the commercial service, samples from a few later patients were sequenced in-house on an Illumina MiSeq and processed with MiXCR. After intestinal transplantation, graft-versus-host and host-versus-graft alloreactive T cell clones in the graft, circulation and bone marrow were tracked using bulk TCR-beta CDR3 sequencing. A cohort of fewer than 25 intestinal transplant recipients, including one retransplant, was enrolled, and 3 patients lacking pretransplant specimens were excluded. A peak of at least 4% donor T cells among recipient peripheral blood mononuclear cells was the definition used for donor T cell macrochimerism. To identify alloreactive clones, pre-transplant mixed lymphocyte reaction products were sequenced and compared with unstimulated pre-transplant donor and recipient T cells. Every recipient was given anti-thymocyte globulin induction, followed by around three years of maintenance tacrolimus and steroids.

To prepare the library, the immunoSEQ multiplex PCR assay was applied. For most patients, genomic DNA was isolated with the Qiagen DNeasy Blood and Tissue Kit and shipped frozen to Adaptive Biotechnologies for TCR sequencing. For most patients, high-throughput TCR-beta CDR3 sequencing of genomic DNA was performed by Adaptive Biotechnologies. The study's own analysis went as follows. TCR sequencing data were retrieved from Adaptive's ImmunoSEQ software for more than 15 patients, whereas three other patients were processed with MiXCR and VDJtools. To correct CD4 versus CD8 sorting errors, any sequence found in both subsets at a frequency ratio below 5:1 was removed. CDR3 nucleotide sequences shared between donor and recipient were removed because their origin could not be assigned. Alloreactive clones required at least 2-fold expansion over unstimulated cells and minimum CFSE-low frequency of 0.002% (template counts) or 0.001% (read counts). Clones were considered mappable if detected in sequenced pre-transplant spleen, lymph node, or MLR CFSE-low populations of the donor or recipient. Cumulative frequency of alloreactive clones was calculated as a percentage of all sequences weighted by copy number. The clones in this table, taken by TCRdb from immuneACCESS, are in-frame only. Not every clone is retained; where verified, under half of the shortfall comes from an unresolved V gene, and the cause of the rest is unknown. V, J and clone size were drawn from that table, and D and trimming were deduced from the DNA. This sample comprises about 82,000 clones, roughly 91% of them detected only once. The biggest ten clones account for 0.09% to 0.1% of the sample.

Trimming leaves V shorter by 4 bases and J shorter by 4 bases, with the junction holding 7 bases beyond the gene matches. From a lookup of the germline V gene (reference sequence), CDR1 and CDR2 are LNHDA and SQIVND. Counted from cysteine to phenylalanine, this CDR3 has 15 amino acids. Here the CDR3 DNA is all that survives: 45 bases in frame from base 1. The label giving this sample's time point can be read as: cells obtained before transplantation from donor or recipient. CD3+CD4+ and CD3+CD8+ populations were FACS-sorted from unstimulated pre-transplant donor and recipient cells taken from spleen or lymph nodes. The paper's findings and limits, for the study overall: Early after transplant, peak levels of circulating GvH clones were found to be associated with declines in HvG clones. Patients with donor T cell macrochimerism had high GvH to HvG T cell clonal ratios in their allografts. The relatively low number and heterogeneity of intestinal transplant patients limited the conclusions. GvH clones were detected in recipient bone marrow, and some of these GvH clones were observed earlier in ileal mucosa or blood, consistent with an intestinal mucosal origin.

Concerning this clone itself: Its antigen is still unknown. The input lacks base qualities; no much larger clone sits a single base away.

The TCR originated in a human donor who received an intestinal transplant. Sequenced material: unstimulated CD4+ T cells sorted from spleen or lymph node cells, taken before intestinal transplant. Recombination connected TRBV19 to TRBJ1-5; TRBD1 aligns with 7 central bases. The CDR3 protein is CASSTARDRNQPQHF. In nucleotides, the sequence is TGTGCCAGTAGTACGGCTCGGGACAGAAATCAGCCCCAGCATTTT.